The present T cell receptor beta chain was sequenced within a study of T cell responses to AZD1222 COVID-19 vaccine. General study results and limits: Targeting of unmutated variant regions was reportedly seen in nearly half of spike-specific TCRs. Clonal diversity may have been underestimated, and the donors were mostly white British, with more females than males. There were repertoire samples only from the period after the peak T cell response. Spike-wide coverage was observed for vaccine-associated CD4 TCRs, with dominant responses at 160-218 and 743-854.

Data came from immunoSEQ multiplex PCR; TCRdb stores just in-frame clones and leaves some out. The sample yields 99,000 or so clones, roughly 82% seen once. This CDR3 has 17 amino acids. After removal of 2 bases from V and 2 bases from J, the junction contained 3 bases not matched to a gene. Germline CDR1 reads LGHNA; CDR2 reads YSLEER. This clone was observed a handful of times. Its specificity is unknown. This chain joins TRBV4-3 and TRBJ2-6, with TRBD2 matching over 10 bases. The sample was peripheral blood, taken on day 0 of AZD1222 vaccination. The sequence was obtained from an adult in good health. The CDR3: CASSQSGGAAGANVLTF. CDR3 DNA sequence: TGCGCCAGCAGCCAAAGCGGGGGGGCGGCTGGGGCCAACGTCCTGACTTTC.